Reported below is one TCR beta chain. This entry belongs to a study of blood T cell repertoires in COVID-19. Unmatched junction bases numbered 10, after V lost 6 bases and J lost 5 bases. CDR3 length equals 14 residues. Germline CDR1 SQVTM, CDR2 ANQGSEA. Per the authors' pipeline: Estimates of nucleated cell counts were drawn from the amplification of reference gene primers. Profiling relied on immunoSEQ multiplex PCR, and the TCRdb table lists in-frame clones only, not all of them. V and J calls plus clone size are reproduced from that table; the DNA served to infer D and trimming. The sample carries 120,000 to 150,000 clones, around 88% recorded once.

This chain connects TRBV29-1 to TRBJ2-5, with 9 bases matching TRBD1. The sequenced sample was peripheral blood. The receptor comes from a human donor in a cohort sampled during active COVID-19. This CDR3 reads CSVRTGAARETQYF. The CDR3 DNA reads as TGCAGCGTACGGACAGGGGCCGCACGGGAGACCCAGTACTTC.